These 32 T cell receptor beta chains share one sample of origin, sequenced in a study of blood T cells in healthy people across ages. A J-beta primer mix and a sample-barcoded 5' primer were used in a second PCR of about 7 to 12 cycles. TCRdb reprocessed the 5' RACE reads via MiXCR and lists one record per CDR3 protein. This table has roughly 1,500,000 distinct CDR3 sequences, roughly 40% appearing once. Sequencing used blood. The receptor source for this set is a woman between 18 and 29 years old in good health.

The CDR3, as DNA: TGCGCCAGCAGCCACTCACTAGCGGGCACAGATACGCAGTATTTT. Residues: CASSHSLAGTDTQYF. The chain combines TRBV5-1 with TRBJ2-3; the match to TRBD2 covers 8 bases. Germline CDR1 and CDR2: SGHRS and YFSETQ. The CDR3 length is 15 residues. V was pared by 4 bases and J by 1 base, with 5 bases of the junction left unmatched.

There are a few counts of this clonotype. The genes are TRBV27 and TRBJ2-1; D is possibly TRBD2 (6 bases). CDR3 length: 12 amino acids. Trimming pared 6 bases from V and 10 bases from J, leaving 13 bases between. CDR1 and CDR2 from the germline V gene are MNHEY and SMNVEV (reference sequence). Here the CDR3 reads CASSPGGVEQFF. The DNA of the CDR3 is TGTGCCAGCAGCCCCGGCGGGGTGGAGCAGTTCTTC.

The V and J genes are TRBV24-1 and TRBJ2-7, with D possibly TRBD1 on 5 matching bases. Germline V gene lookup returns CDR1 KGHDR and CDR2 SFDVKD. The CDR3 is made up of 12 amino acids. V was trimmed by 2 bases and J by 5 bases, leaving 6 bases between them. The CDR3 spells CATSDSGNEQYF. The DNA of the CDR3 is TGTGCCACCAGTGATTCAGGGAACGAGCAGTACTTC.

V and J are TRBV6-5 and TRBJ2-4; TRBD2 matches 15 bases. The J call is uncertain, as TRBJ2-7 better fits the DNA end. The CDR3 is 15 amino acids. CDR1 is MNHEY and CDR2 is SVGAGI in the germline V gene. CDR3 bases: TGTGCCAGCAGTGGACTAGCGGGAGGGCGCTACGAGCAGTACTTC. Its translation: CASSGLAGGRYEQYF.

A word on this clonotype: The junction departs from germline at one end; a sequencing error may be responsible. This rearrangement joins TRBV5-1 to TRBJ2-1; D possibly uses TRBD1 or TRBD2 (5 bases each). Germline loops: CDR1 SGHRS, CDR2 YFSETQ. There are 16 residues in the CDR3. CDR3: CASSPTTPEVDNVQFF. The CDR3 nucleotides are TGCGCCAGCAGCCCCACGACTCCGGAGGTGGACAATGTGCAGTTCTTC.

The rearrangement links TRBV25-1 to TRBJ1-6; 7 nucleotides agree with TRBD1. CDR3 length: 15 residues. Germline V gives CDR1 MGHDK, CDR2 SYGVNS. With V trimmed by 6 bases and J by 4 bases, 6 bases remained unmatched. CDR3 DNA sequence: TGTGCCAGCAGATCCGTGGGACAGTATAATTCACCCCTCCACTTT. Translating it yields CASRSVGQYNSPLHF.

The rearrangement links TRBV29-1 to TRBJ2-1; either TRBD1 or TRBD2 may fit D (6 bases each). The germline V and J ends were trimmed by 3 bases and 7 bases, with 16 bases remaining between them. The length of the CDR3 is 14 residues. The germline gives CDR1 SQVTM, CDR2 ANQGSEA. The CDR3 protein is CSVEGEGGINEQFF. In DNA form, the CDR3 reads TGCAGCGTTGAGGGCGAGGGGGGAATTAATGAGCAGTTCTTC.

The chain uses TRBV28 and TRBJ2-3, with D tentatively TRBD1 (6 bases). The CDR3 is 15 residues long. The V gene's germline CDR1 is MDHEN and CDR2 SYDVKM. V was cut by 7 bases and J by 0 bases, with 14 bases left in between. This CDR3 is CASTIRTESTDTQYF. The CDR3 nucleotides are TGTGCCAGCACTATTAGGACAGAAAGCACAGATACGCAGTATTTT.

The chain employs TRBV9 and TRBJ2-1; a weak D match, TRBD1 (7 bases). Germline V gene data show CDR1 as SGDLS and CDR2 as YYNGEE. This CDR3 has 15 residues. Trimming shortened V by 3 bases and J by 10 bases, and 20 bases separated the two germline ends. The CDR3 DNA reads as TGTGCCAGCAGCGGCGGGACAGCTGCCTCCTACGAGCAGTTCTTC. Translating gives CASSGGTAASYEQFF.

A few counts support this clonotype. The rearrangement links TRBV6-6 to TRBJ2-3; D might be TRBD2 (6 bases). This CDR3 is built from 16 residues. Between the trimmed V and J ends, which lost 7 bases and 1 base, there was a span of 18 bases. The germline V gene encodes CDR1 MNHNY and CDR2 SVGAGI (reference sequence). CDR3 coding DNA: TGTGCCAGCACCAACCGGAGGGGAGGAGGCACAGATACGCAGTATTTT. This gives the protein CASTNRRGGGTDTQYF.

This clonotype was seen only a few times. The chain uses TRBV3-1 and TRBJ2-3, with 11 positions matching TRBD2. V lost 4 bases to trimming and J lost 5 bases; unmatched junction nucleotides: 5. The CDR3 has 15 amino acids. Per the germline V gene, CDR1 is LGHDT and CDR2 is YNNKEL (reference sequence). The DNA of the CDR3 is TGTGCCAGCAGCCCCCGGACTAGCGGGTTAGATACGCAGTATTTT. Amino acids: CASSPRTSGLDTQYF.

The V call is TRBV15, the J call TRBJ1-2, with D possibly being TRBD1 (5 bases). In germline, CDR1 is LNHNV, CDR2 YYDKDF (reference sequence). V was trimmed by 0 bases and J by 7 bases, leaving 9 bases between them. CDR3 length: 13 amino acids. The CDR3 reads CATSRDGQPGYTF. The DNA of the CDR3 is TGTGCCACCAGCAGAGATGGACAACCTGGCTACACCTTC.

This clonotype was found many times. The genes are TRBV27 and TRBJ2-7; 11 nucleotides agree with TRBD2. There are 15 residues in the CDR3. Germline CDR1 reads MNHEY; CDR2 reads SMNVEV (reference sequence). Unmatched junction bases numbered 7, after V lost 5 bases and J lost 4 bases. The CDR3 region is CASSPGTSGWYEQYF. DNA of the CDR3: TGTGCCAGCAGTCCGGGGACTAGCGGTTGGTACGAGCAGTACTTC.

The chain links TRBV28 to TRBJ1-2; D gene unclear. V lost 5 bases and J lost 2, with 12 bases in between. The CDR3 has 14 residues. The germline V gene encodes CDR1 MDHEN and CDR2 SYDVKM. The CDR3 DNA reads as TGTGCCAGCAGTGTACCCGGGGTGAACTATGGCTACACCTTC. Translated, it gives CASSVPGVNYGYTF.

The V call is TRBV6-5, the J call TRBJ1-1; D perhaps matches TRBD1 (6 bases). V lost 0 bases, J lost 0 bases, and 11 bases lay in between. This CDR3 is 16 amino acids long. The germline V gene encodes CDR1 MNHEY and CDR2 SVGAGI. The CDR3 coding sequence is TGTGCCAGCAGTTACTCCGGGACAAGGATGAACACTGAAGCTTTCTTT. Its translation is CASSYSGTRMNTEAFF.

V is TRBV5-1 and J is TRBJ1-1; possibly TRBD1 for D (6 bases). CDR3 length: 15 amino acids. The germline V gene encodes CDR1 SGHRS and CDR2 YFSETQ. Trimming took off 7 bases at V and 5 bases at J, with 21 bases between the two ends. The CDR3 nucleotides read TGCGCCAGCGCCCCCCCACAGGGCCGAAGAACTGAAGCTTTCTTT. Residues: CASAPPQGRRTEAFF.

The chain links TRBV7-9 to TRBJ2-5; TRBD2 matches 11 bases. Germline CDR1 is SEHNR and CDR2 is FQNEAQ (reference sequence). V lost 2 bases to trimming and J lost 11 bases; unmatched junction nucleotides: 10. CDR3 size: 15 residues. CDR3 protein: CASSLWLTSGEEQYF. CDR3 nucleotides: TGTGCCAGCAGCTTATGGCTGACTAGCGGGGAAGAGCAGTACTTC.

V is TRBV5-1 and J is TRBJ1-4, with 9 bases identical to TRBD1. Germline V gene data show CDR1 as SGHRS and CDR2 as YFSETQ. There are 14 residues in the CDR3. The V gene end was trimmed by 5 bases and the J gene end by 8 bases; junction bases not matched to a gene: 7. CDR3 protein: CASRGGQGGEKLFF. The CDR3 coding sequence is TGCGCCAGCAGAGGGGGACAGGGCGGCGAAAAACTGTTTTTT.

This chain connects TRBV12-3 or TRBV12-4 to TRBJ1-1; D may be TRBD1 (6 bases). The CDR3 is made up of 14 amino acids. V lost 1 base and J 3 bases, leaving 9 bases between the germline ends. The DNA of the CDR3 is TGTGCCAGCAGTTTAGGCGGGGGGCACACTGAAGCTTTCTTT. This encodes CASSLGGGHTEAFF.

The J gene is TRBJ1-1, the V gene TRBV15, with D unresolved. The germline V gene has CDR1 LNHNV and CDR2 YYDKDF (reference sequence). This CDR3 contains 15 residues. Deletions cut 5 bases from V and 0 bases from J, with 13 bases between. The CDR3 DNA sequence: TGTGCCACCAGCCCAAGCCGGGGAATGAACACTGAAGCTTTCTTT. It encodes CATSPSRGMNTEAFF.

This chain links TRBV4-1 with TRBJ1-2; D not certain. Per the germline V gene, CDR1 is MGHRA and CDR2 is YSYEKL. Trimming took 0 bases from V and 4 from J, leaving 9 bases between them. The CDR3 totals 14 residues. The CDR3: CASSQDRQLYGYTF. Here the CDR3 DNA reads TGCGCCAGCAGCCAAGATCGGCAGCTCTATGGCTACACCTTC.

The CDR3 region is CASSERLFYEQYF. The CDR3 DNA reads TGTGCCAGCAGTGAAAGACTGTTCTACGAGCAGTACTTC. The V call is TRBV6-1, the J call TRBJ2-7; D gene unclear. V gave up 2 bases and J gave up 3 bases, with 8 bases separating them. Germline CDR1 is MNHNS and CDR2 is SASEGT. The CDR3 length is 13 residues.

V and J are TRBV20-1 and TRBJ1-2; a possible D gene is TRBD1 (6 bases). The CDR3 sequence is 14 residues long. CDR1 DFQATT and CDR2 SNEGSKA come from the germline V gene (reference sequence). The V end lost 0 bases, the J end lost 2 bases, and 10 bases lay between the germline ends. The chain's CDR3 is CSARDRTENYGYTF. DNA for the CDR3: TGCAGTGCTAGAGATCGGACAGAAAACTATGGCTACACCTTC.

This clonotype was observed a few times. V and J are TRBV4-1 and TRBJ2-7; D is possibly TRBD1 (6 bases). This CDR3 has 17 residues. Germline CDR1 is MGHRA and CDR2 is YSYEKL. The V end lost 3 bases, the J end lost 0 bases, and 18 bases lay between the germline ends. In DNA form, the CDR3 reads TGCGCCAGCAGCCAGGGGGACACCAGCTTTTACTCCTACGAGCAGTACTTC. Translated, it gives CASSQGDTSFYSYEQYF.

The chain recombines TRBV20-1 with TRBJ2-7; 8 bases are shared with TRBD1. With 5 bases clipped from V and 6 bases from J, the junction kept 15 bases outside the gene matches. The germline V gene has CDR1 DFQATT and CDR2 SNEGSKA (reference sequence). The CDR3 has 15 amino acids. The CDR3 region is CSASRPGQGSGEQYF. CDR3 sequence (DNA): TGCAGTGCTTCACGACCAGGACAGGGCTCGGGCGAGCAGTACTTC.

Only a few counts were recorded for this clonotype. J is TRBJ2-1 and V is TRBV5-1, with 10 bases fitting TRBD2. The CDR3 is 15 residues long. Germline loops: CDR1 SGHRS, CDR2 YFSETQ. Unmatched junction bases numbered 12, after V lost 4 bases and J lost 11 bases. The CDR3 spells CASSPAGGSNEKQFF. Here the CDR3 DNA reads TGCGCCAGCAGCCCAGCGGGAGGGTCCAATGAGAAGCAGTTCTTC.

This clonotype has a handful of counts. V gene TRBV20-1 combines with J gene TRBJ1-2, with 10 bases identical to TRBD1. Germline V gives CDR1 DFQATT, CDR2 SNEGSKA (reference sequence). The CDR3 spans 18 residues. V shed 6 bases, J shed 8 bases, and the junction held 24 bases outside the gene matches. The CDR3 spells CSASPGAGTGAQVPGYTF. In DNA, the CDR3 is TGCAGTGCCTCCCCCGGGGCCGGGACAGGGGCGCAAGTCCCAGGCTACACCTTC.

The V and J genes are TRBV7-8 and TRBJ2-7, with 8 positions matching TRBD2. With V trimmed by 1 base and J by 2 bases, 13 bases remained unmatched. In germline, CDR1 is SGHVS, CDR2 FQNEAQ. The CDR3 is made up of 18 amino acids. The CDR3 loop is CASSLVTLTPGLAYEQYF. CDR3 coding DNA: TGTGCCAGCAGCTTAGTAACCCTTACGCCGGGACTAGCCTACGAGCAGTACTTC.

This chain joins TRBV20-1 and TRBJ1-1, with D tentatively TRBD1 (5 bases). V was trimmed by 3 bases and J by 2 bases, leaving 13 bases between them. This CDR3 spans 14 amino acids. In germline, CDR1 is DFQATT, CDR2 SNEGSKA (reference sequence). The CDR3 DNA reads as TGCAGTGCTAGTAGGCGGGGGATCAACACTGAAGCTTTCTTT. It is translated as CSASRRGINTEAFF.

CDR3 sequence reads: CASNRSPVGGDEQFF. CDR3 sequence (DNA): TGTGCCAGCAATCGATCCCCGGTTGGGGGAGATGAGCAGTTCTTC. The chain recombines TRBV6-5 with TRBJ2-1, with D possibly called TRBD1 or TRBD2 (5 bases each). Germline assignment: CDR1 MNHEY and CDR2 SVGAGI. The CDR3 covers 15 residues. V was clipped by 7 bases and J by 8 bases, with 21 bases between them.

V usage is TRBV5-1 and J usage is TRBJ2-7; 7 nucleotides agree with TRBD1. Trimming removed 4 bases from V and 5 bases from J; junction bases left unmatched: 12. CDR3 length: 15 amino acids. Germline V lookup: CDR1 SGHRS, CDR2 YFSETQ. The CDR3 is CASSNRQGSRNEQYF. In DNA, the CDR3 is TGCGCCAGCAGCAATAGACAGGGCTCGAGGAACGAGCAGTACTTC.

This clonotype was counted a few times. The chain is built from TRBV28 and TRBJ1-6; TRBD1 aligns across 9 bases. Germline trimming cut 8 bases from V and 7 bases from J; bases unmatched to any gene: 3. The CDR3 runs 13 residues. The germline gives CDR1 MDHEN, CDR2 SYDVKM. The DNA of the CDR3 is TGTGCCAGCCGGACAGGGGCGAATTCACCCCTCCACTTT. Translated, it gives CASRTGANSPLHF. Filled out from reference TRBV28 and TRBJ1-6, the complete variable domain reads DVKVTQSSRYLVKRTGEKVFLECVQDMDHENMFWYRQDPGLGLRLIYFSYDVKMKEKGDIPEGYSVSREKKERFSLILESASTNQTSMYLCASRTGANSPLHFGNGTRLTVT.